The sequence of this T cell receptor beta chain was determined in a study of CDR3 diversity in severe acne. TCRdb analysed the PCR reads with MiXCR anew, one entry per CDR3 protein. The sample lists 85,000 to 120,000 distinct CDR3 sequences; around 53% were seen once. This clonotype was observed many times. The V gene's germline CDR1 is MNHNY and CDR2 SVGAGI (reference sequence). Trimming removed 6 bases at V and 8 bases at J, with 8 bases between. The CDR3 totals 12 residues. The chain carries TRBV6-6 and TRBJ1-6; no clear D. This TCR was recovered from a male donor with acne. Specimen: blood. The CDR3 reads CASRGTDSPLHF. CDR3 DNA sequence: TGTGCCAGCAGGGGCACGGATTCACCCCTCCACTTT.